One and the same sample provided the 20 T cell receptor beta chains below, sequenced in a study of monozygotic twins with inflammatory bowel disease. TCRdb re-called the 5' RACE reads; every CDR3 protein appears as one record, without DNA. The ten most abundant clones cover 2% to 3% of a sample with approximately 420,000 distinct CDR3 sequences. The sample taken for sequencing was blood. These receptors were obtained from a human donor with ulcerative colitis or Crohn's disease, or a healthy co-twin of an affected twin (not recorded which).

CDR3 residues: CATRRTSGSYEQYF. V is TRBV6-1 and J is TRBJ2-7; as DNA is missing, the TRBD2 call by TCRdb cannot be tested. Per germline, CDR1 MNHNS and CDR2 SASEGT. The CDR3 has 14 amino acids.

This CDR3 is CASSQVGTASYEQYF. The rearrangement joins TRBV4-3 to TRBJ2-7; TCRdb's D gene call, TRBD1, goes unchecked for lack of DNA. The CDR3 contains 15 residues. Germline CDR1 is LGHNA and CDR2 is YSLEER.

The chain uses TRBV5-1 and TRBJ2-7; the D gene TCRdb calls, TRBD2, cannot be checked with no DNA. The CDR3 runs 15 residues. The V gene's germline CDR1 is SGHRS and CDR2 YFSETQ. The chain's CDR3 is CASNFESGTIYEQYF.

The rearrangement links TRBV18 to TRBJ2-3; TCRdb designates TRBD2, a call that cannot be tested without DNA. There are 17 residues in the CDR3. Germline V gene lookup returns CDR1 KGHSH and CDR2 LQKENI. CDR3 residues: CASSPRLTSGGTDTQYF.

The chain uses TRBV6-1 and TRBJ1-6. The CDR3 contains 14 residues. The germline gives CDR1 MNHNS, CDR2 SASEGT. CDR3 amino acids: CASREGSYNSPLHF.

The V and J genes are TRBV11-2 and TRBJ2-1; TCRdb designates TRBD2, a call that cannot be tested without DNA. Per the germline V gene, CDR1 is SGHAT and CDR2 is FQNNGV. The CDR3 is 16 amino acids. The CDR3 sequence: CASSLGWLAGRDEQFF.

This chain joins TRBV6-2 or TRBV6-3 and TRBJ2-7; the D gene TCRdb calls, TRBD2, cannot be checked with no DNA. The CDR3 totals 15 residues. The germline V gene encodes CDR1 MNHEY and CDR2 SVGEGT. The CDR3 spells CASSSQGTWAVEQYF.

The chain combines TRBV11-2 with TRBJ2-7. Germline V gives CDR1 SGHAT, CDR2 FQNNGV. CDR3 length: 17 amino acids. The CDR3: CASSLDARLAGSYEQYF.

The rearrangement links TRBV5-1 to TRBJ1-1; the D gene TCRdb calls, TRBD1, cannot be checked with no DNA. The V gene's germline CDR1 is SGHRS and CDR2 YFSETQ. The CDR3 runs to 13 residues. This chain's CDR3 is CASSLRERAEAFF.

The chain uses TRBV3-1 and TRBJ2-1. CDR1 is LGHDT and CDR2 is YNNKEL in the germline V gene (reference sequence). The CDR3 has 11 residues. The CDR3 spells CASSHSEWRFF.

The chain uses TRBV28 and TRBJ2-7. Germline V CDR1 and CDR2: MDHEN, SYDVKM. This CDR3 contains 12 residues. The chain's CDR3 is CASSFSYYEQYF.

The J gene is TRBJ2-7, the V gene TRBV20-1; TCRdb's D call of TRBD2 is untestable without DNA. CDR1 DFQATT and CDR2 SNEGSKA come from the germline V gene (reference sequence). The CDR3 covers 14 residues. This CDR3 is CSAPWASHGYEQYF.

This sequence joins TRBV12-3 or TRBV12-4 and TRBJ1-3. This CDR3 spans 14 amino acids. CDR3 sequence: CASSLGISGNTIYF.

This chain uses TRBV7-9 with TRBJ2-1; the TCRdb D gene call, TRBD1, has no DNA to confirm it. CDR3 length equals 15 residues. Per the germline V gene, CDR1 is SEHNR and CDR2 is FQNEAQ (reference sequence). The CDR3 loop reads CATPDGGEGYNEQFF.

CDR3 region: CASSFRGLAASYNEQFF. The V call is TRBV7-6, the J call TRBJ2-1; TCRdb calls TRBD2, which cannot be checked without DNA. CDR3 length: 17 residues. Per germline, CDR1 SGHVS and CDR2 FNYEAQ.

The chain is built from TRBV7-2 and TRBJ2-1; TCRdb names TRBD2, which stays unverified in the absence of DNA. CDR1 is SGHTA, CDR2 FQGNSA, per germline. This CDR3 has 17 residues. Here the CDR3 reads CASSLVSGLAGVNEQFF.

The CDR3 is CATSKLGNEQFF. V is TRBV24-1 and J is TRBJ2-1. CDR1 and CDR2 from the germline V gene are KGHDR and SFDVKD. CDR3 length: 12 amino acids.

The chain couples TRBV15 to TRBJ2-7; checking the TCRdb D call of TRBD2 is not possible without DNA. CDR3 length: 13 residues. Germline V lookup: CDR1 LNHNV, CDR2 YYDKDF (reference sequence). The CDR3 region is CATSREAPYEQYF.

CDR3 region: CAWRAPLRDRGHQPQHF. The gene calls are TRBV30 and TRBJ1-5; with no DNA, the TCRdb D assignment of TRBD1 cannot be verified. This CDR3 is 17 amino acids long. Germline CDR1 and CDR2: GTSNPN and SVGIG (reference sequence).

The rearrangement joins TRBV5-1 to TRBJ2-6; with no DNA, the TCRdb D assignment of TRBD2 cannot be verified. CDR3 size: 17 residues. Germline CDR1 and CDR2: SGHRS and YFSETQ. CDR3 sequence: CASSSASGGSGANVLTF.